This T cell receptor beta chain is drawn from a study of T cells after yellow fever vaccination. TCRdb redid the calling of the 5' RACE reads with MiXCR, one entry per CDR3 protein. The table has 170,000 or so distinct CDR3 sequences, around 9.7% seen once. This clonotype has at least ten counts. V was trimmed by 7 bases and J by 2 bases, leaving 27 bases between them. The CDR3 contains 19 residues. This receptor was taken from a man aged 18 to 35 who received the YFV17D yellow fever vaccine. The chain combines TRBV12-3 or TRBV12-4 with TRBJ1-5, with D possibly matching TRBD1 (5 bases). The sample consisted of CD8+ T cells sorted from PBMCs, taken 45 days after the yellow fever booster vaccination. The CDR3 sequence is CASTDPAAGYTSGNQPQHF. DNA for the CDR3: TGTGCCAGCACCGATCCCGCTGCAGGGTACACATCAGGCAATCAGCCCCAGCATTTT.